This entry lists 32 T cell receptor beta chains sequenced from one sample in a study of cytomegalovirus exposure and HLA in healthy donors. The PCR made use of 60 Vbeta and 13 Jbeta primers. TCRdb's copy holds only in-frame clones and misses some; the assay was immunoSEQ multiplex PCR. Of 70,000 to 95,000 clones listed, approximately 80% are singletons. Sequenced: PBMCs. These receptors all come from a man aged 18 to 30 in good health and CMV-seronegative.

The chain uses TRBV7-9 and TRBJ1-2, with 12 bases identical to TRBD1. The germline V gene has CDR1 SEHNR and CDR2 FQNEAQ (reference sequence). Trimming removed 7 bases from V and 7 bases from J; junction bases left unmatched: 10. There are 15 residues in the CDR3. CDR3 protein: CASIHSGTGGLGYTF. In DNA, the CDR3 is TGTGCCAGCATCCATTCCGGGACAGGGGGCCTTGGCTACACCTTC.

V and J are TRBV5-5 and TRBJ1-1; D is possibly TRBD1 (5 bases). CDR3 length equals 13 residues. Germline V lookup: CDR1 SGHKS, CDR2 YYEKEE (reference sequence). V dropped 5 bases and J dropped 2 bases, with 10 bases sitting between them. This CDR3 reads CASRAQVNTEAFF. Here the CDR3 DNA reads TGTGCCAGCAGAGCACAGGTCAACACTGAAGCTTTCTTT.

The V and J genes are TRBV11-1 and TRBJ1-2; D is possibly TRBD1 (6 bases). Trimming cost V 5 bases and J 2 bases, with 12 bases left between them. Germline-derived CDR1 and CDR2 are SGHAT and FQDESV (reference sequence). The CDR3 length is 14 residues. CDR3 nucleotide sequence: TGTGCCAGCAGCACGTCTCAGGGGAACTATGGCTACACCTTC. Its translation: CASSTSQGNYGYTF.

The CDR3 DNA sequence: TGTGCCAGCAGTGAAAGCGGTGGTCAGCCCCAGCATTTT. This translates into CASSESGGQPQHF. This chain links TRBV25-1 with TRBJ1-5; no clear D. Germline lookup yields CDR1 MGHDK and CDR2 SYGVNS. The CDR3 is 13 residues long. Trimming took off 2 bases at V and 6 bases at J, with 8 bases between the two ends. The full variable domain, its missing parts supplied by reference TRBV25-1 and TRBJ1-5, is EADIYQTPRYLVIGTGKKITLECSQTMGHDKMYWYQQDPGMELHLIHYSYGVNSTEKGDLSSESTVSRIRTEHFPLTLESARPSHTSQYLCASSESGGQPQHFGDGTRLSIL.

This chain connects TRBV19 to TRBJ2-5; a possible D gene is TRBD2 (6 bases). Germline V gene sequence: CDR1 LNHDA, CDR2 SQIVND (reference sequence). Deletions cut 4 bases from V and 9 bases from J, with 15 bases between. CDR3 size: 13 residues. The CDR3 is CASSTTQEGPQYF. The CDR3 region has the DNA TGTGCCAGTAGTACCACTCAGGAGGGACCCCAGTACTTC.

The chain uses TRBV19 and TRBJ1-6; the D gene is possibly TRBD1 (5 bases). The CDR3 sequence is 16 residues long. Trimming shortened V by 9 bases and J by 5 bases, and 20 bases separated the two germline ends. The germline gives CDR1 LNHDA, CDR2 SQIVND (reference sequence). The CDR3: CASRPDRGDHNSPLHF. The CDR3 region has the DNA TGTGCCAGCAGACCCGATCGGGGGGATCATAATTCACCCCTCCACTTT. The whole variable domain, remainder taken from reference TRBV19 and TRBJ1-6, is DGGITQSPKYLFRKEGQNVTLSCEQNLNHDAMYWYRQDPGQGLRLIYYSQIVNDFQKGDIAEGYSVSREKKESFPLTVTSAQKNPTAFYLCASRPDRGDHNSPLHFGNGTRLTVT.

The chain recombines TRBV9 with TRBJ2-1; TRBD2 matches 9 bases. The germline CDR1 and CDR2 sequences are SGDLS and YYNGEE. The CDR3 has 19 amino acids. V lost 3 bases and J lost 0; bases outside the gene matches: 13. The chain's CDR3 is CASSGHYRTSASSYNEQFF. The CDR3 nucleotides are TGTGCCAGCAGCGGACACTACCGGACTAGCGCGAGCTCCTACAATGAGCAGTTCTTC.

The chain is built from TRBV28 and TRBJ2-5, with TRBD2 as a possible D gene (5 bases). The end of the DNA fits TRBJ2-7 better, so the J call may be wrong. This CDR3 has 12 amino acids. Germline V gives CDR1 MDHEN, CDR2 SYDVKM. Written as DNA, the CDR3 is TGTGCCAGCAGTCCCGGGGAGTACGAGCAGTACTTC. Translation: CASSPGEYEQYF.

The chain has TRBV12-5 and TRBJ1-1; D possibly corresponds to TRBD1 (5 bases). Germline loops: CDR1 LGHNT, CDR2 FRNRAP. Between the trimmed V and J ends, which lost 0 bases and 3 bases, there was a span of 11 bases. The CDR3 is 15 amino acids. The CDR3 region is CASGLVPGEYTEAFF. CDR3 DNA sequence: TGTGCTAGTGGTTTGGTACCGGGGGAATACACTGAAGCTTTCTTT.

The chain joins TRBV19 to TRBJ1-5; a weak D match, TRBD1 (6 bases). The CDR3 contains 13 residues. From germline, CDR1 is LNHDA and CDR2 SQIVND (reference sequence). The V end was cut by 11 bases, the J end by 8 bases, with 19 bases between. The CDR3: CAAADSQVKPQHF. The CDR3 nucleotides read TGTGCCGCGGCGGACAGCCAAGTCAAGCCCCAGCATTTT. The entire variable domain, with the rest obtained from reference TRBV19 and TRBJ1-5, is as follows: DGGITQSPKYLFRKEGQNVTLSCEQNLNHDAMYWYRQDPGQGLRLIYYSQIVNDFQKGDIAEGYSVSREKKESFPLTVTSAQKNPTAFYLCAAADSQVKPQHFGDGTRLSIL.

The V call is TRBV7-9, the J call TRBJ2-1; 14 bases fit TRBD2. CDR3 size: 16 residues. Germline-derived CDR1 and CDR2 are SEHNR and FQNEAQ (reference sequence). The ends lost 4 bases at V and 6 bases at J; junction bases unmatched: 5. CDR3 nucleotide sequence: TGTGCCAGCAGCTCACCAGGACTAGCGGGGGGCAATGAGCAGTTCTTC. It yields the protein CASSSPGLAGGNEQFF.

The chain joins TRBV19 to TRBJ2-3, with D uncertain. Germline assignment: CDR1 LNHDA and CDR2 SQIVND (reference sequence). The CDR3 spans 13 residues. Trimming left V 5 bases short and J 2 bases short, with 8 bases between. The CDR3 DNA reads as TGTGCCAGTAGTTCCGGAGACACAGATACGCAGTATTTT. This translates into CASSSGDTDTQYF.

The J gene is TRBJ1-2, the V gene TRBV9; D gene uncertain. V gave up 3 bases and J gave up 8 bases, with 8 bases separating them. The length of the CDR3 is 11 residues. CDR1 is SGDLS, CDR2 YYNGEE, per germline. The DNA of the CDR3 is TGTGCCAGCAGCGGCATCAGAGGCTACACCTTC. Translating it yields CASSGIRGYTF.

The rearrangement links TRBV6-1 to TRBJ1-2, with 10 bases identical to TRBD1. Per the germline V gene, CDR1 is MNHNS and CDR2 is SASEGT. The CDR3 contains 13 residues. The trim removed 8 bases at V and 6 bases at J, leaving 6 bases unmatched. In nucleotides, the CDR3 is TGTGCCAGCCGACAGGGGGCTGGTAATGGCTACACCTTC. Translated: CASRQGAGNGYTF.

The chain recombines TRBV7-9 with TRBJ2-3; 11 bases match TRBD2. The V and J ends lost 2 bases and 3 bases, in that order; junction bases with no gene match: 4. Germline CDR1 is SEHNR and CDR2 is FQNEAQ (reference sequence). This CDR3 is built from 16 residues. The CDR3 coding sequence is TGTGCCAGCAGCTTATTAGCGGGGGGGCCAACAGATACGCAGTATTTT. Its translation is CASSLLAGGPTDTQYF.

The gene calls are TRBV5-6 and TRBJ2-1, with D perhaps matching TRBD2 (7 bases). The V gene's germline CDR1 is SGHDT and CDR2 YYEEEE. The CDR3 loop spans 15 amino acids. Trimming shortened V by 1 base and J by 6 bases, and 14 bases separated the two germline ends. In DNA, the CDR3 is TGTGCCAGCAGCTTGAGCGGCGGGGGCCCCAATGAGCAGTTCTTC. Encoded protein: CASSLSGGGPNEQFF.

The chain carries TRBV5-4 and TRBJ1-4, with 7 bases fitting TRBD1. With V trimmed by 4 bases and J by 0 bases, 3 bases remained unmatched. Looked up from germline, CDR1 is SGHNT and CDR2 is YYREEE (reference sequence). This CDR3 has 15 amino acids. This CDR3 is CASSHTGATNEKLFF. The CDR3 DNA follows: TGTGCCAGCAGCCATACAGGGGCAACTAATGAAAAACTGTTTTTT. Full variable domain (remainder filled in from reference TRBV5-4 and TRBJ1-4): ETGVTQSPTHLIKTRGQQVTLRCSSQSGHNTVSWYQQALGQGPQFIFQYYREEENGRGNFPPRFSGLQFPNYSSELNVNALELDDSALYLCASSHTGATNEKLFFGSGTQLSVL.

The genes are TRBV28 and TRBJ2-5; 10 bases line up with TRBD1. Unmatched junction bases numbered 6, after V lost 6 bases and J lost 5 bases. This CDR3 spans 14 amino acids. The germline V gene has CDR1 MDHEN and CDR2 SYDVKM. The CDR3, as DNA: TGTGCCAGCAGCCGACAGGGGGCATGGGAGACCCAGTACTTC. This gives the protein CASSRQGAWETQYF.

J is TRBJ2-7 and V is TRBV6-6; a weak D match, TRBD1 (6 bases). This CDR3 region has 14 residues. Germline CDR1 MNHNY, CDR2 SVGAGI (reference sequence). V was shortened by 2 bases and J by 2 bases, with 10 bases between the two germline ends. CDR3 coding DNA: TGTGCCAGCAGTTACGCCCAGGGGACCTACGAGCAGTACTTC. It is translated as CASSYAQGTYEQYF.

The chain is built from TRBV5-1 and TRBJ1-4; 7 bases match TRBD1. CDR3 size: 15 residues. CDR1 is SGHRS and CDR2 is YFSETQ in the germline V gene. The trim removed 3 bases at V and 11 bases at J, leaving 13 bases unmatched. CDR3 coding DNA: TGCGCCAGCAGCTGGGGGGACAGTGAAATGAGGAAACTGTTTTTT. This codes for CASSWGDSEMRKLFF.

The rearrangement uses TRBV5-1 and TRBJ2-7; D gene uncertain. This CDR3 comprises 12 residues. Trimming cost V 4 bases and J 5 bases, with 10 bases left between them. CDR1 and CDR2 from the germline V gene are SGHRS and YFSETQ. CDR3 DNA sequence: TGCGCCAGCAGCGAACGACTCGACGAGCAGTACTTC. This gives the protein CASSERLDEQYF.

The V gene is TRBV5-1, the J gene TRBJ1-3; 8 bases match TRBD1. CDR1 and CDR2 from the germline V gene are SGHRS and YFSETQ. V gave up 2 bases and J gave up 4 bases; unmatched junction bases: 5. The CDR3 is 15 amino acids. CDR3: CASSFRTGKGNTIYF. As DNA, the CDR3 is TGCGCCAGCAGCTTTCGGACAGGGAAGGGAAACACCATATATTTT.

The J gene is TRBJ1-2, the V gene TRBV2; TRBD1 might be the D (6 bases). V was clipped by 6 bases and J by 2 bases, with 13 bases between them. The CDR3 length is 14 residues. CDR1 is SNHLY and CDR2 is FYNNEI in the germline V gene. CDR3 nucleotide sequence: TGTGCCAGCAGCCGGGACATGAAAAACTATGGCTACACCTTC. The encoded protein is CASSRDMKNYGYTF.

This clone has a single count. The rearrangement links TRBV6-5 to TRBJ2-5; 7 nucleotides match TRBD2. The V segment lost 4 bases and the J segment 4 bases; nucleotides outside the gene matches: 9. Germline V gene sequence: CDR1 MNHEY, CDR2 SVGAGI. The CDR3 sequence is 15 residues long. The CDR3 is CASSSGGGRGETQYF. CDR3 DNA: TGTGCCAGCAGTTCGGGGGGAGGGAGGGGAGAGACCCAGTACTTC.

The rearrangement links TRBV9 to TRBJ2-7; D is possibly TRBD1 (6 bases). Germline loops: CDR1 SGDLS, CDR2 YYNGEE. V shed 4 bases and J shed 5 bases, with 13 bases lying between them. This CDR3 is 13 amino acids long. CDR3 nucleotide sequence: TGTGCCAGCAGCCCCGACCACAGGGACGAGCAGTACTTC. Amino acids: CASSPDHRDEQYF.

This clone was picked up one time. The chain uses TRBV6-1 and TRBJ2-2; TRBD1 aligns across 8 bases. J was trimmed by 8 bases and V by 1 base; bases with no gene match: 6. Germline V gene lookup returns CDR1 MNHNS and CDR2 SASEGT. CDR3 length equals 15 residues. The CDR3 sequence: CASSEVWQGAGELFF. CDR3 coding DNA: TGTGCCAGCAGTGAAGTTTGGCAGGGGGCGGGGGAGCTGTTTTTT.

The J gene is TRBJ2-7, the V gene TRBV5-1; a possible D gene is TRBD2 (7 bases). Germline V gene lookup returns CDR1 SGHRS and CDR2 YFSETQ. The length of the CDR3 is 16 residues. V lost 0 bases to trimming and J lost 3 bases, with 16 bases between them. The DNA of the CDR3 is TGCGCCAGCAGCTTGGGGGGGGGCGGAACCCTCTACGAGCAGTACTTC. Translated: CASSLGGGGTLYEQYF.

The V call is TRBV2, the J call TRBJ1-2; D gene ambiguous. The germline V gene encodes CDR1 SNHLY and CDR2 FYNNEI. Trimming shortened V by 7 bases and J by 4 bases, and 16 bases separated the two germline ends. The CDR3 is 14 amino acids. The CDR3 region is CASTVGAQPYGYTF. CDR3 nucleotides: TGTGCCAGCACGGTGGGAGCTCAACCCTATGGCTACACCTTC.

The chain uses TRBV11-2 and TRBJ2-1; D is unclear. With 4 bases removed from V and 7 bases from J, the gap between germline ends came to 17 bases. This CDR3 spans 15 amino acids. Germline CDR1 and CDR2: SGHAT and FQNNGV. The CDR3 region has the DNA TGTGCCAGCAGCTCTCTTAGATCCGACATAAATGAGCAGTTCTTC. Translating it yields CASSSLRSDINEQFF. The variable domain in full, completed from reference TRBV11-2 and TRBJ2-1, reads EAGVAQSPRYKIIEKRQSVAFWCNPISGHATLYWYQQILGQGPKLLIQFQNNGVVDDSQLPKDRFSAERLKGVDSTLKIQPAKLEDSAVYLCASSSLRSDINEQFFGPGTRLTVL.

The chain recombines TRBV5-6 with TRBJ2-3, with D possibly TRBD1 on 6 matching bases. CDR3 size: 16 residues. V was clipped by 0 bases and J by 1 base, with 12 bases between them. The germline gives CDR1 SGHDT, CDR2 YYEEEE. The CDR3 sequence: CASSLDRGHRTDTQYF. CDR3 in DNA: TGTGCCAGCAGCTTGGATCGGGGACACCGCACAGATACGCAGTATTTT. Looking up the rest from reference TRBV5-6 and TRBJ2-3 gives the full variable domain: DAGVTQSPTHLIKTRGQQVTLRCSPKSGHDTVSWYQQALGQGPQFIFQYYEEEERQRGNFPDRFSGHQFPNYSSELNVNALLLGDSALYLCASSLDRGHRTDTQYFGPGTRLTVL.

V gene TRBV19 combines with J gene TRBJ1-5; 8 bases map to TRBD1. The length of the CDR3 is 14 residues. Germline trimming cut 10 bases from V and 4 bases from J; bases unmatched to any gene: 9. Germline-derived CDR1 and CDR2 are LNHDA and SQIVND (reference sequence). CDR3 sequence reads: CATNDRGRNQPQHF. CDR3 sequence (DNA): TGTGCCACTAACGACAGGGGACGGAATCAGCCCCAGCATTTT.

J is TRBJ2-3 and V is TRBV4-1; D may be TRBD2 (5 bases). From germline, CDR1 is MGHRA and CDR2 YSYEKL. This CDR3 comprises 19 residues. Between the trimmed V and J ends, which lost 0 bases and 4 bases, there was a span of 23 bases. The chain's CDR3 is CASSQEDVGIGLAADTQYF. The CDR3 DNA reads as TGCGCCAGCAGCCAAGAAGACGTCGGCATTGGGCTAGCCGCAGATACGCAGTATTTT.